These 23 T cell receptor beta chains were all obtained from the same sample, sequenced in a study of cytomegalovirus exposure and HLA in healthy donors. In the PCR, 60 Vbeta and 13 Jbeta primers were used. Profiled with immunoSEQ multiplex PCR; TCRdb holds only in-frame clones, not every one. The table lists over 120,000 clones, roughly three quarters of them singletons, with 2.5% to 3% in the top ten. Sequences were obtained from PBMCs. Receptors were obtained from a female donor in good health and CMV-seronegative.

The chain employs TRBV6-1 and TRBJ2-3, with D maybe TRBD2 (8 bases). Germline-derived CDR1 and CDR2 are MNHNS and SASEGT. The CDR3 has 15 amino acids. With 8 bases removed from V and 7 bases from J, the gap between germline ends came to 22 bases. The CDR3 spells CASSPGGTVLNTQYF. CDR3 nucleotides: TGTGCCAGCTCACCGGGGGGGACAGTGCTGAATACGCAGTATTTT.

This chain links TRBV28 with TRBJ1-2; TRBD1 agrees at 9 bases. Trimming removed 2 bases from V and 4 bases from J; junction bases left unmatched: 5. Per germline, CDR1 MDHEN and CDR2 SYDVKM. The CDR3 loop spans 15 amino acids. The CDR3 sequence: CASSLTGTGSYGYTF. The CDR3 nucleotides read TGTGCCAGCAGTTTAACCGGGACAGGGTCCTATGGCTACACCTTC.

In its sample, this clone was seen a few times. J is TRBJ1-4 and V is TRBV27; tentative D call: TRBD1 (6 bases). The CDR3 has 16 residues. Germline lookup yields CDR1 MNHEY and CDR2 SMNVEV (reference sequence). Trimming left V 2 bases short and J 3 bases short, with 13 bases between. The CDR3 nucleotides are TGTGCCAGCAGTTTAATGCCGACAGGCCCTAATGAAAAACTGTTTTTT. It yields the protein CASSLMPTGPNEKLFF.

The chain combines TRBV29-1 with TRBJ2-5, with 8 positions matching TRBD2. The CDR3 has 13 residues. Germline V gene data show CDR1 as SQVTM and CDR2 as ANQGSEA. V was pared by 8 bases and J by 5 bases, with 10 bases of the junction left unmatched. In nucleotides, the CDR3 is TGCAGCCTATCCCGGACTAGCTGGGAGACCCAGTACTTC. This codes for CSLSRTSWETQYF. The full variable domain, its missing parts supplied by reference TRBV29-1 and TRBJ2-5, is SAVISQKPSRDICQRGTSLTIQCQVDSQVTMMFWYRQQPGQSLTLIATANQGSEATYESGFVIDKFPISRPNLTFSTLTVSNMSPEDSSIYLCSLSRTSWETQYFGPGTRLLVL.

The chain links TRBV6-1 to TRBJ2-1, with a tentative D call TRBD2 (5 bases). CDR3 length: 12 residues. The V end lost 7 bases, the J end lost 8 bases, and 12 bases lay between the germline ends. Germline V gene data show CDR1 as MNHNS and CDR2 as SASEGT. The CDR3 sequence: CASISGLHEQFF. CDR3 DNA: TGTGCCAGCATCAGCGGACTCCATGAGCAGTTCTTC.

V gene TRBV5-5 combines with J gene TRBJ1-1; 7 nucleotides agree with TRBD1. The V segment lost 0 bases and the J segment 3 bases; nucleotides outside the gene matches: 11. Germline V CDR1 and CDR2: SGHKS, YYEKEE (reference sequence). This CDR3 is built from 17 residues. CDR3 region: CASSLEAPWTGDTEAFF. The CDR3 DNA follows: TGTGCCAGCAGCTTGGAAGCCCCCTGGACAGGTGACACTGAAGCTTTCTTT.

The CDR3 spells CASTPRGLAGAQETQYF. The CDR3 DNA follows: TGTGCCAGCACCCCGAGGGGACTAGCGGGAGCCCAAGAGACCCAGTACTTC. The chain recombines TRBV5-4 with TRBJ2-5; 14 positions match TRBD2. The CDR3 is 17 amino acids. Germline V gives CDR1 SGHNT, CDR2 YYREEE (reference sequence). V dropped 6 bases and J dropped 1; count of bases not matched to a gene: 8.

This clone was seen a single time. The rearrangement uses TRBV4-3 and TRBJ2-1, with 10 bases lining up with TRBD2. V was clipped by 0 bases and J by 4 bases; unmatched bases: 6. Looked up from germline, CDR1 is LGHNA and CDR2 is YSLEER. The CDR3 covers 17 residues. The CDR3 is CASSQEIAGGLYNEQFF. The CDR3 DNA is TGCGCCAGCAGCCAAGAGATAGCGGGGGGCTTATACAATGAGCAGTTCTTC.

Only one count was recorded for this clone. The CDR3 DNA is TGTGCCAGCACGTTAGCGGGAGATGGCGATGAGCAGTTCTTC. It codes for CASTLAGDGDEQFF. The rearrangement uses TRBV7-3 and TRBJ2-1; 9 bases match TRBD2. This CDR3 has 14 residues. CDR1 is SGHTA, CDR2 FQGTGA, per germline. V was clipped by 7 bases and J by 8 bases; unmatched bases: 9.

The chain links TRBV9 to TRBJ2-5, with a tentative D call TRBD2 (6 bases). Trimming left V 4 bases short and J 2 bases short, with 15 bases between. The CDR3 loop spans 15 amino acids. Germline values: CDR1 SGDLS, CDR2 YYNGEE. CDR3 residues: CASSQFGLAQETQYF. The DNA for the CDR3 is TGTGCCAGCAGCCAGTTCGGGCTAGCGCAAGAGACCCAGTACTTC.

This chain links TRBV28 with TRBJ2-3, with 8 bases identical to TRBD2. The CDR3 totals 16 residues. With 5 bases clipped from V and 8 bases from J, the junction kept 15 bases outside the gene matches. The germline V gene has CDR1 MDHEN and CDR2 SYDVKM. In DNA form, the CDR3 reads TGTGCCAGCAGTCCACGGCGCGGGTTTAGCGGGATTACGCAGTATTTT. Amino acids: CASSPRRGFSGITQYF.

There are a few counts of this clone. The genes are TRBV7-9 and TRBJ2-3; 8 positions match TRBD1. Trimming took 5 bases from V and 0 from J; bases not matched to a gene: 7. The CDR3 totals 16 residues. The germline V gene has CDR1 SEHNR and CDR2 FQNEAQ (reference sequence). For the CDR3, the DNA is TGTGCCAGCAGCCCCTTATGGACAGGGAGCACAGATACGCAGTATTTT. Protein product: CASSPLWTGSTDTQYF.

J is TRBJ2-2 and V is TRBV9; a weak D match, TRBD1 (6 bases). The V gene's germline CDR1 is SGDLS and CDR2 YYNGEE. This CDR3 comprises 14 residues. With 2 bases removed from V and 6 bases from J, the gap between germline ends came to 11 bases. This CDR3 reads CASSVQGSPGELFF. The CDR3 bases are TGTGCCAGCAGCGTTCAGGGGTCCCCCGGGGAGCTGTTTTTT.

The chain couples TRBV30 to TRBJ2-3; D is perhaps TRBD1 (6 bases). The CDR3 has 13 amino acids. V lost 3 bases and J lost 5, with 12 bases in between. The germline V gene encodes CDR1 GTSNPN and CDR2 SVGIG (reference sequence). This chain's CDR3 is CAWRSEQGDTQYF. Written as DNA, the CDR3 is TGTGCCTGGAGAAGCGAACAGGGAGATACGCAGTATTTT.

This rearrangement joins TRBV7-9 to TRBJ2-1; TRBD2 matches 13 bases. CDR3 size: 15 residues. The ends lost 3 bases at V and 8 bases at J; junction bases unmatched: 4. Germline V gene lookup returns CDR1 SEHNR and CDR2 FQNEAQ (reference sequence). The CDR3 DNA is TGTGCCAGCAGCTTCACTAGCGGGAGGGCTCATGAGCAGTTCTTC. Its translation: CASSFTSGRAHEQFF.

V is TRBV7-8 and J is TRBJ2-1; D may be TRBD1 (5 bases). V dropped 4 bases and J dropped 13 bases, with 20 bases sitting between them. The germline gives CDR1 SGHVS, CDR2 FQNEAQ. This CDR3 is built from 14 residues. The CDR3 DNA reads as TGTGCCAGCAGCTCCACCAAAGACAGTTGGTCCCAGTTCTTC. Amino acids: CASSSTKDSWSQFF. The full variable domain, completed using reference TRBV7-8 and TRBJ2-1, is GAGVSQSPRYKVAKRGQDVALRCDPISGHVSLFWYQQALGQGPEFLTYFQNEAQLDKSGLPSDRFFAERPEGSVSTLKIQRTQQEDSAVYLCASSSTKDSWSQFFGPGTRLTVL.

J is TRBJ1-4 and V is TRBV28; D uncertain. Trimming left V 6 bases short and J 3 bases short, with 14 bases between. The CDR3 sequence is 15 residues long. Per germline, CDR1 MDHEN and CDR2 SYDVKM. CDR3 loop: CASREGGVSNEKLFF. CDR3 bases: TGTGCCAGCAGAGAGGGTGGGGTATCTAATGAAAAACTGTTTTTT. Looking up the rest from reference TRBV28 and TRBJ1-4 gives the full variable domain: DVKVTQSSRYLVKRTGEKVFLECVQDMDHENMFWYRQDPGLGLRLIYFSYDVKMKEKGDIPEGYSVSREKKERFSLILESASTNQTSMYLCASREGGVSNEKLFFGSGTQLSVL.

This chain connects TRBV5-1 to TRBJ1-1, with unresolved D. Germline V CDR1 and CDR2: SGHRS, YFSETQ. This CDR3 contains 15 residues. Trimming took off 4 bases at V and 1 base at J, with 14 bases between the two ends. The CDR3 DNA is TGCGCCAGCAGCCTTCAAACCGGCGGGAACACTGAAGCTTTCTTT. This translates into CASSLQTGGNTEAFF.

The chain is built from TRBV7-8 and TRBJ1-1; D uncertain. V was shortened by 2 bases and J by 0 bases, with 13 bases between the two germline ends. The length of the CDR3 is 16 residues. Germline V lookup: CDR1 SGHVS, CDR2 FQNEAQ. The CDR3 is CASSLIRQDMNTEAFF. CDR3 sequence (DNA): TGTGCCAGCAGCTTAATCCGACAAGACATGAACACTGAAGCTTTCTTT.

The V call is TRBV2, the J call TRBJ2-2; no reliable D call. The length of the CDR3 is 15 residues. V gave up 10 bases and J gave up 2 bases, with 17 bases separating them. Germline loops: CDR1 SNHLY, CDR2 FYNNEI. The CDR3 loop reads CAIRSKSLNTGELFF. CDR3 DNA: TGTGCCATCAGATCCAAGAGCCTTAACACCGGGGAGCTGTTTTTT. The full variable domain, rest sourced from reference TRBV2 and TRBJ2-2, is EPEVTQTPSHQVTQMGQEVILRCVPISNHLYFYWYRQILGQKVEFLVSFYNNEISEKSEIFDDQFSVERPDGSNFTLKIRSTKLEDSAMYFCAIRSKSLNTGELFFGEGSRLTVL.

J is TRBJ2-2 and V is TRBV6-1, with a possible D match to TRBD2 (5 bases). V was pared by 2 bases and J by 0 bases, with 19 bases between. Germline CDR1 and CDR2: MNHNS and SASEGT. The CDR3 covers 19 residues. This CDR3 is CASSENMAGGPSNTGELFF. DNA for the CDR3: TGTGCCAGCAGTGAAAATATGGCCGGAGGCCCCTCGAACACCGGGGAGCTGTTTTTT.

J is TRBJ2-3 and V is TRBV5-1, with D uncertain. The length of the CDR3 is 14 residues. Germline V gene sequence: CDR1 SGHRS, CDR2 YFSETQ. V was shortened by 0 bases and J by 4 bases, with 9 bases between the two germline ends. DNA for the CDR3: TGCGCCAGCAGCTTGGAGCCCCACGCAGATACGCAGTATTTT. The encoded protein is CASSLEPHADTQYF.

This clone was detected once. This chain uses TRBV6-6 with TRBJ1-3, with D perhaps matching TRBD1 (5 bases). Trimming stripped 0 bases from V and 3 bases from J, with 9 bases between. The CDR3 runs to 15 residues. Germline assignment: CDR1 MNHNY and CDR2 SVGAGI (reference sequence). The CDR3 region has the DNA TGTGCCAGCAGTTACTCGAACAGGCTTGGAAACACCATATATTTT. Translating gives CASSYSNRLGNTIYF.